This entry features one TCR beta chain sequence. The data were taken from a study of blood T cell repertoires in COVID-19. Looking at the study overall: The United States, Italy and Spain were the sources of the acute and convalescent COVID-19 samples.

This CDR3 has 15 amino acids. The V segment lost 0 bases and the J segment 5 bases; nucleotides outside the gene matches: 6. Germline V gives CDR1 SGDLS, CDR2 YYNGEE. As handled by the study authors: For nucleated cells, counts were estimated from reference gene primer amplification. Repertoires were generated with immunoSEQ multiplex PCR, while TCRdb's copy carries only in-frame clones and drops some. That table furnishes V, J and clone size, whereas the DNA furnished D and trimming. The table records 100,000 to 150,000 clones, about 80% of them present only once. V and J are TRBV9 and TRBJ2-7, with TRBD1 identical over 9 bases. This TCR was sampled from a woman aged 45-60 years with acute or convalescent COVID-19. The sequencing sample was made of peripheral blood. CDR3 residues: CASSVDGTGYNEQYF. CDR3 nucleotide sequence: TGTGCCAGCAGCGTAGACGGGACAGGGTACAACGAGCAGTACTTC.